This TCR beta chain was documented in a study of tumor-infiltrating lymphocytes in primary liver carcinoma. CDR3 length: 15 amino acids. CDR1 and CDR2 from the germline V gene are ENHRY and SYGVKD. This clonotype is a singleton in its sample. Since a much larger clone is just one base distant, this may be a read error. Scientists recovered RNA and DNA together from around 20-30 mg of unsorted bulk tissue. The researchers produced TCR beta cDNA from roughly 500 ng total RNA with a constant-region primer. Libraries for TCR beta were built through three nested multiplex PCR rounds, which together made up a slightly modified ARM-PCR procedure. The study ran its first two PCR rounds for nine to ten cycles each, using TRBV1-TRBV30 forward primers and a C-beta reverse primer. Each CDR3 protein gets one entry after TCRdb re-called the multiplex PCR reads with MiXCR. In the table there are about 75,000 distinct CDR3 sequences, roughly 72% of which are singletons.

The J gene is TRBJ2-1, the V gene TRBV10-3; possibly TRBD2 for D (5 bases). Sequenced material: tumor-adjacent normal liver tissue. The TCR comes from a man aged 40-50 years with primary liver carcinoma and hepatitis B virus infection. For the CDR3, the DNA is TGTGCCATCAGCCCGACTATCCAATCCTACAATGGGCAGTTCTTC. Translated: CAISPTIQSYNGQFF.